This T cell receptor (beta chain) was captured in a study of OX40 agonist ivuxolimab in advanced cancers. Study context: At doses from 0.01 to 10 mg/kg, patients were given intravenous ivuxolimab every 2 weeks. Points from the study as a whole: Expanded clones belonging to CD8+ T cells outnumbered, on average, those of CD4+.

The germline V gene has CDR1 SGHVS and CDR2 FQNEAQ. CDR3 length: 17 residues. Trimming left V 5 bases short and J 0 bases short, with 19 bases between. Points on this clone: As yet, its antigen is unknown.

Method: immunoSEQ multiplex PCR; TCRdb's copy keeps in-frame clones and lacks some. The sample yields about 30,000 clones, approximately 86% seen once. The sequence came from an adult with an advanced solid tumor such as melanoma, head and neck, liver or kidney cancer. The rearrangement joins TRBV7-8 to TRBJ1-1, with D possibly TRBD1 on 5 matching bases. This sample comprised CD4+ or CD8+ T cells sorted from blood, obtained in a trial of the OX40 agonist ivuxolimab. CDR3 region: CASSNPGWGHLNTEAFF. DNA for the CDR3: TGTGCCAGCAGCAACCCAGGTTGGGGCCATTTGAACACTGAAGCTTTCTTT. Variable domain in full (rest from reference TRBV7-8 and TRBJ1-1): GAGVSQSPRYKVAKRGQDVALRCDPISGHVSLFWYQQALGQGPEFLTYFQNEAQLDKSGLPSDRFFAERPEGSVSTLKIQRTQQEDSAVYLCASSNPGWGHLNTEAFFGQGTRLTVV.